A single sample gave rise to the 31 T cell receptor beta chains below, sequenced in a study of tumor-infiltrating lymphocytes in primary liver carcinoma. Unsorted whole blood served as the source of blood RNA, and germline DNA was extracted as well. Constant-region priming of around 490 ng total RNA yielded TCR beta cDNA. Three nested multiplex PCR rounds, a slightly modified ARM-PCR, produced the libraries for TCR beta. Two initial PCR rounds of approximately 10 cycles each paired TRBV1-TRBV30 forward primers with a C-beta reverse primer. MiXCR was run by TCRdb on the multiplex PCR reads, yielding one entry per CDR3 protein. This sample has 310,000 or so distinct CDR3 sequences, with roughly 61% found just once. The specimen was peripheral blood. The receptor source for this set is a middle-aged man with primary liver carcinoma and hepatitis B virus infection.

On this clonotype itself: The germline gene is not matched at one end of the junction; a read error may be the cause. V is TRBV29-1 and J is TRBJ1-2; TRBD1 matches at 7 bases. Germline CDR1 reads SQVTM; CDR2 reads ANQGSEA. The CDR3 length is 13 residues. The CDR3 coding sequence is TGCAGCACCCGGACAGTAGGGACAGAGCGCTACACTTTC. It yields the protein CSTRTVGTERYTF.

For this clonotype: A single base separates this from a much larger clone, so it may be a read error. The chain combines TRBV14 with TRBJ1-3; D uncertain. The CDR3 has 14 residues. With 4 bases removed from V and 3 bases from J, the gap between germline ends came to 10 bases. Looked up from germline, CDR1 is SGHDN and CDR2 is FVKESK. The CDR3 bases are TGTGCCAGCAGCCTCCACGCGATTGGAAACACCATATATTTT. Protein sequence: CASSLHAIGNTIYF.

This clonotype has just a few counts. One end of the junction is discordant with germline, which a read error may explain. V is TRBV11-2 and J is TRBJ2-2, with 8 bases matching TRBD2. CDR3 length: 15 residues. Germline CDR1 and CDR2: SGHAT and FQNNGV. The CDR3 loop reads CASTTRRGGPGELFF. In DNA form, the CDR3 reads TGTGCCAGCACGACCCGACGGGGGGGACCCGGGGAGCTGTTTTTC.

This chain joins TRBV6-6 and TRBJ1-5; weak D call: TRBD1 (5 bases). CDR1 and CDR2 from the germline V gene are MNHNY and SVGAGI (reference sequence). Trimming took off 8 bases at V and 4 bases at J, with 12 bases between the two ends. CDR3 size: 13 residues. The DNA for the CDR3 is TGTGCCAGCGGCGGGACCCGGAATCAGCCCCAGCATTTT. As protein: CASGGTRNQPQHF.

Regarding this clonotype: A read error may produce the germline difference seen at one junction end. The chain uses TRBV5-5 and TRBJ2-2; 8 bases fit TRBD2. The V gene's germline CDR1 is SGHKS and CDR2 YYEKEE (reference sequence). The CDR3 sequence is 17 residues long. CDR3 sequence reads: CASVVKPGLEGTGELYF. The CDR3 region has the DNA TGTGCCAGTGTTGTCAAACCGGGACTAGAGGGGACCGGGGAGCTGTATTTT.

With respect to this clonotype: One junction end disagrees with the germline gene, perhaps due to a read error. This CDR3 is CASSSPAGGAVSGYTIYF. In nucleotides, the CDR3 is TGTGCCAGCAGCTCCCCCGCCGGGGGGGCAGTATCTGGATACACCATATATTTT. V gene TRBV5-6 combines with J gene TRBJ1-3; D may be TRBD1 (6 bases). The V gene's germline CDR1 is SGHDT and CDR2 YYEEEE. The CDR3 runs 18 residues.

This clonotype was seen many times. The CDR3 DNA follows: TGTGCCAGCAGTGAACACCCAACAGGAGACTCCTACGAGCAGTACTTC. Translated: CASSEHPTGDSYEQYF. The chain employs TRBV6-1 and TRBJ2-7, with D possibly matching TRBD1 (5 bases). Deletions cut 2 bases from V and 0 bases from J, with 14 bases between. CDR1 and CDR2 (germline): MNHNS, SASEGT. The CDR3 consists of 16 residues.

This clonotype was counted once. Given a much more abundant clone one base away, this may be a read error. V gene TRBV10-1 combines with J gene TRBJ2-2; D is unresolved. Germline assignment: CDR1 WNHNN and CDR2 SYGVQD (reference sequence). The CDR3 spans 14 residues. V was clipped by 0 bases and J by 7 bases, with 9 bases between them. The CDR3 DNA follows: TGCGCCAGCAGTGAGTCTATTGGTAACGGGGAGCTGTTTTTT. Translating it yields CASSESIGNGELFF.

On this clonotype: At one boundary the junction diverges from the germline segment, which might be a read error. The V gene is TRBV29-1, the J gene TRBJ1-5; D is unclear. Germline values: CDR1 SQVTM, CDR2 ANQGSEA. CDR3 size: 12 residues. CDR3 nucleotide sequence: TGCAGCGTTAGTACGGCGGATCAGCCCCAACATTTT. Encoded protein: CSVSTADQPQHF.

In its sample, this clonotype was seen once. This may be a read error, as it is one base from a much larger clone. The CDR3 DNA sequence: TGCAGCGTTGCGACTAATTATCAAGCGGGAGGGGGATACAAGCAGTACTTC. This gives the protein CSVATNYQAGGGYKQYF. The gene calls are TRBV29-1 and TRBJ2-7; 10 bases line up with TRBD2. The CDR3 has 17 amino acids. The germline V gene has CDR1 SQVTM and CDR2 ANQGSEA. The junction had 20 bases not matched to a gene; V was cut back by 4 bases and J by 8 bases.

The chain employs TRBV5-1 and TRBJ2-3; D may correspond to TRBD1 or TRBD2 (5 bases each). Trimming shortened V by 5 bases and J by 5 bases, and 15 bases separated the two germline ends. The CDR3 extends over 14 amino acids. Germline V gives CDR1 SGHRS, CDR2 YFSETQ. The chain's CDR3 is CASSPTGARDTQYF. The CDR3 DNA follows: TGCGCCAGCAGTCCTACCGGGGCTAGAGATACGCAGTATTTT.

This clonotype appeared many times. The CDR3 bases are TGTGCCAGCAGTTATCGAAACTCCGGGACCGCGAAGCAGTACTTC. The encoded protein is CASSYRNSGTAKQYF. The chain joins TRBV6-2 or TRBV6-3 to TRBJ2-7; tentatively, D is TRBD1 or TRBD2 (5 bases each). There are 15 residues in the CDR3. Trimming removed 3 bases at V and 8 bases at J, with 20 bases between. The germline CDR1 and CDR2 sequences are MNHEY and SVGEGT.

V usage is TRBV11-2 and J usage is TRBJ2-7; 8 bases line up with TRBD1. CDR1 SGHAT and CDR2 FQNNGV come from the germline V gene. The CDR3 sequence is 15 residues long. The J segment lost 2 bases and the V segment lost 8 bases, leaving 11 bases of the junction unmatched. In nucleotides, the CDR3 is TGTGCCAGCTGCCCTGGACAGGGACCGACCTACGAGCAGTACTTC. This gives the protein CASCPGQGPTYEQYF.

This clonotype appeared a few times. The chain recombines TRBV10-3 with TRBJ1-3; unclear D gene. The germline V gene has CDR1 ENHRY and CDR2 SYGVKD. This CDR3 is built from 15 residues. Trimming removed 7 bases from V and 2 bases from J, with 15 bases in between. CDR3 DNA: TGTGCCATCACCCCCGGACGGGAAACTGGAAACACCATATATTTT. Translated, it gives CAITPGRETGNTIYF.

Points on this clonotype: No conserved phenylalanine or tryptophan ends this CDR3, so it is likely a read error. V is TRBV11-1 and J is TRBJ1-2; D not resolved. The CDR3 is 13 amino acids. Germline CDR1 and CDR2: SGHAT and FQDESV (reference sequence). The CDR3 region is CASSFGYDYGYTL. DNA for the CDR3: TGCGCCAGCAGCTTCGGGTATGACTATGGCTACACCCTC.

About this clonotype: The junction departs from the called germline gene at one end, perhaps through a read error. The chain uses TRBV11-2 and TRBJ1-2; maybe TRBD1 (5 bases). Germline loops: CDR1 SGHAT, CDR2 FQNNGV. The CDR3 is 13 residues long. CDR3 nucleotide sequence: TGTGCCAGCACTTCGCAGGGATTACGTGGCCACACCTTC. It codes for CASTSQGLRGHTF. Using reference TRBV11-2 and TRBJ1-2 for the parts outside the CDR3, the full variable domain is EAGVAQSPRYKIIEKRQSVAFWCNPISGHATLYWYQQILGQGPKLLIQFQNNGVVDDSQLPKDRFSAERLKGVDSTLKIQPAKLEDSAVYLCASTSQGLRGHTFGSGTRLTVV.

This clonotype occurred a few times. A read error is possible here, since a much larger clone lies one base away. The rearrangement links TRBV4-1 to TRBJ2-1; TRBD1 is a possible D gene (6 bases). The CDR3 loop spans 18 amino acids. V was cut by 6 bases and J by 8 bases, with 29 bases left in between. Per germline, CDR1 MGHRA and CDR2 YSYEKL. The CDR3 region is CASSPLSFRQAASDEQFF. The CDR3 DNA is TGCGCCAGCAGTCCTTTGTCCTTTAGACAGGCGGCGAGCGATGAGCAGTTCTTC.

Turning to this clonotype: A read error is likely, as this CDR3 ends without the conserved phenylalanine or tryptophan. V gene TRBV11-3 combines with J gene TRBJ2-4; D unclear. Germline CDR1 SGHNT, CDR2 YENEEA. This CDR3 spans 15 amino acids. The CDR3 DNA reads TGTGACAGCAGCTTCACTGGACGGTCAAAAAACATTCAGTACTTG. Translating it yields CDSSFTGRSKNIQYL.

This clonotype was observed many times. The gene calls are TRBV6-6 and TRBJ2-7; D tentatively reads TRBD1 or TRBD2 (5 bases each). This CDR3 contains 14 residues. Germline CDR1 reads MNHNY; CDR2 reads SVGAGI (reference sequence). With 5 bases removed from V and 2 bases from J, the gap between germline ends came to 13 bases. Written as DNA, the CDR3 is TGTGCCAGCAGTACCCGGGACGGCGCCTACGAGCAGTACTTC. The encoded protein is CASSTRDGAYEQYF.

On this clonotype itself: Just one base apart from a much larger clone, this may be a read error. The chain recombines TRBV10-2 with TRBJ1-5, with no clear D. The CDR3 has 14 residues. V lost 0 bases and J lost 2, with 5 bases in between. Germline V gene sequence: CDR1 WSHSY, CDR2 SAAADI. CDR3 amino acids: CASSESTGNQPQHF. The CDR3 DNA sequence: TGCGCCAGCAGTGAGTCGACTGGCAATCAGCCCCAGCATTTT.

This clonotype was found many times. The gene calls are TRBV6-1 and TRBJ2-7; D gene uncertain. This CDR3 has 13 residues. V gave up 2 bases and J gave up 7 bases, with 12 bases separating them. Looked up from germline, CDR1 is MNHNS and CDR2 is SASEGT. CDR3 in amino acids: CASSERVTTEQYF. The CDR3 bases are TGTGCCAGCAGTGAAAGGGTTACTACTGAGCAGTACTTC.

This clonotype has a handful of counts. The chain recombines TRBV10-3 with TRBJ2-7; 11 positions match TRBD1. The CDR3 extends over 16 amino acids. Trimming at V came to 0 bases and at J to 6 bases, leaving 7 bases not matched to a gene. CDR1 is ENHRY, CDR2 SYGVKD, per germline. The CDR3: CAISESKTGTGGEQYF. The CDR3 DNA sequence: TGTGCCATCAGTGAGTCGAAGACCGGGACAGGGGGCGAGCAGTACTTC.

The sample holds one count of this clonotype. The V call is TRBV10-3, the J call TRBJ1-5; D unclear. The germline CDR1 and CDR2 sequences are ENHRY and SYGVKD. Trimming left V 8 bases short and J 5 bases short, with 13 bases between. This CDR3 has 13 residues. The CDR3 bases are TGTGCCATCGGTGTAAAATCTGATCAGCCCCAGCATTTT. This translates into CAIGVKSDQPQHF.

Regarding this clonotype: Germline is not matched at one junction end, which may reflect a read error. The genes are TRBV11-2 and TRBJ2-1, with TRBD2 matching 8 bases. From germline, CDR1 is SGHAT and CDR2 FQNNGV. This CDR3 contains 16 residues. The CDR3: CANSLGVERGYNEQFF. DNA of the CDR3: TGTGCCAACAGCTTAGGAGTCGAGCGGGGGTACAATGAGCAGTTCTTC.

The chain uses TRBV6-5 and TRBJ2-7; no definite D call. Germline assignment: CDR1 MNHEY and CDR2 SVGAGI. Trimming removed 0 bases at V and 0 bases at J, with 9 bases between. The CDR3 totals 15 residues. CDR3 amino acids: CASSYSVAPSYEQYF. Here the CDR3 DNA reads TGTGCCAGCAGTTACTCGGTGGCTCCCTCCTACGAGCAGTACTTC.

This clonotype was recorded at least ten times. The chain recombines TRBV11-2 with TRBJ2-7; a weak D match, TRBD2 (5 bases). The V end was cut by 7 bases, the J end by 3 bases, with 10 bases between. Germline V gene lookup returns CDR1 SGHAT and CDR2 FQNNGV. The CDR3 sequence is 12 residues long. In DNA form, the CDR3 reads TGTGCCAGCAAAACCGGGATCTACGAGCAGTACTTC. It encodes CASKTGIYEQYF.

On this clonotype itself: As the CDR3 is not closed by the conserved phenylalanine or tryptophan, this likely results from a read error. V gene TRBV11-2 combines with J gene TRBJ2-7; D unresolved. This CDR3 comprises 12 residues. CDR1 SGHAT and CDR2 FQNNGV come from the germline V gene. CDR3: CASSFGSYKQYL. The CDR3 region has the DNA TGTGCCAGCAGCTTTGGCTCCTACAAGCAGTACCTC.

With respect to this clonotype: A much larger clone differs by one base, so this may be a read error. This chain connects TRBV4-2 to TRBJ2-3; D is perhaps TRBD1 (5 bases). V was clipped by 2 bases and J by 1 base, with 10 bases between them. Looked up from germline, CDR1 is LGHNA and CDR2 is YNFKEQ. The CDR3 length is 15 residues. Here the CDR3 reads CASSQLQQGTDTQYF. CDR3 coding DNA: TGTGCCAGCAGCCAACTTCAACAGGGCACAGATACGCAGTATTTT.

This clonotype was observed many times. V gene TRBV29-1 combines with J gene TRBJ2-7; 12 bases are a match to TRBD2. J gave up 3 bases and V 4 bases, and 7 bases lay outside the gene matches. Per the germline V gene, CDR1 is SQVTM and CDR2 is ANQGSEA. The CDR3 sequence is 15 residues long. In DNA, the CDR3 is TGCAGCGTTGTACTAGCGGGAGGACCCGGCTACGAGCAGTACTTC. Its protein is CSVVLAGGPGYEQYF.

This clonotype was recorded many times. The chain carries TRBV6-6 and TRBJ1-6; the D gene is possibly TRBD1 (5 bases). Trimming removed 2 bases at V and 6 bases at J, with 14 bases between. The CDR3 has 16 residues. Germline V gene data show CDR1 as MNHNY and CDR2 as SVGAGI (reference sequence). CDR3 protein: CASSYLFQGANSPLHF. CDR3 DNA: TGTGCCAGCAGTTACCTATTTCAGGGAGCTAATTCACCCCTCCACTTT.

As to this clonotype: This may stem from a read error, because a much larger clone lies one nucleotide away. This CDR3 is missing its conserved last phenylalanine or tryptophan, likely due to a read error. CDR3 sequence reads: CASSYGGGFNEQYS. Here the CDR3 DNA reads TGTGCCAGCAGTTACGGAGGGGGTTTCAACGAGCAGTACTCC. The V call is TRBV6-5, the J call TRBJ2-7; D tentatively reads TRBD1 or TRBD2 (6 bases each). The V gene lost 2 bases and the J gene lost 5 bases, with 13 bases spanning the gap. The CDR3 has 14 amino acids. CDR1 MNHEY and CDR2 SVGAGI come from the germline V gene.